The T cell receptor beta chain under discussion was sequenced for a study of beta chain features in type 1 diabetes (dated by TCRdb to the late 2010s). Context from the whole study: No differences in mean age, gender distribution, total cell number or subset yield were found between patients and healthy donors. The study compared the TCRB repertoires of sorted circulating CD4+ T cell subsets in recently diagnosed type 1 diabetes patients with those in matched healthy donors. Naive and central memory subsets were obtained from all 30 or so donors, but regulatory and stem cell-like memory subsets were isolated from only 8 patients and roughly eight healthy donors. A total of 107,917,701 sorted cells were examined across all samples, and the number of cells per subset was strongly correlated with RNA yield.

Each donor gave one peripheral blood draw, roughly 0.12 L on average, collected into heparinised tubes. A BD FACSAria II and a panel including CD45RO, CCR7, CD25, CD127, CD95 and CD27 were used to sort naive, central memory, regulatory and stem cell-like memory CD4+ T cells. Purity was above 98% for every sorted population. Right away, PBMCs were isolated by Lymphoprep density gradient centrifugation and were stained directly, with no culture step. So that batch effects would be minimized, each experiment stained and sorted samples in pairs, pairing one healthy donor with one patient. This clone was detected only a few times. It lacks a known antigen. No per-base quality is available; no much larger clone lies one base away. V is pruned by 5 bases and J by 1 base, leaving 3 bases of the junction without a gene match. Taken from the germline V gene, the CDR1 and CDR2 loops are SGHTA and FQGNSA. The CDR3 sequence holds 14 residues, the cysteine and phenylalanine included. Kept here is only the CDR3 DNA, which spans 42 bases and is read in frame from base 1.

What the work shows at the level of the full study, not this receptor alone: Shorter templates might have been favored by PCR, but patient and control samples were amplified and corrected together, so both groups would have been affected equally by any skew. A moderate but significant shortening of TCRB CDR3 length was observed in type 1 diabetes patients in all four CD4+ subsets. Because cDNA was sequenced instead of genomic DNA, activated cells with high expression could be over-represented, although the groups did not differ in activation or CD3 levels. At VDJ recombination sites, patients with type 1 diabetes made fewer insertions and deleted more nucleotides, a pattern implying thymic rearrangement abnormalities. Naive, central memory and regulatory TCRB repertoires appeared to be more alike among patients than among healthy donors. Because small numbers of individuals were included in the HLA sub-analyses, any influence of HLA type on TCRB rearrangement was left unresolved.

All of the isolated RNA was reverse transcribed with the High Capacity cDNA Reverse Transcription Kit, so expressed TCRB transcripts were sequenced. Deep immunoSEQ sequencing was performed on naive, central memory and regulatory T cell samples, with an average of about 3.57 million total reads per sample. Sorted cells were lysed in RLT buffer and RNA was extracted with DNase-treated RNeasy Micro or Mini kits, depending on cell number. To prevent cross-contamination, every cell subset was processed on its own, while patient and healthy donor samples were processed together. The immunoSEQ multiplex PCR was used to amplify TCRB sequences from cDNA, generating 87-bp fragments that spanned the CDR3 region. Sequencing of the amplicons was done on the Illumina HiSeq platform. Under the source paper's analysis protocol: PCR bias was computationally corrected using synthetic template baselines, reads within Hamming distance 2 were collapsed, and singletons that could not be merged were discarded. Reads were aligned against IMGT to assign V, D and J genes, CDR3 length and insertions or deletions at six rearrangement sites. Within each subset, clonotype counts were normalized to sorted cell number, and only after that were true diversity and Gini coefficients computed with the tcR R package. The overlap coefficient, calculated on TCRB nucleotide sequences, was used to measure repertoire sharing. Out-of-frame TCRB sequences from naive cells were analyzed as a proxy for the pre-selection repertoire. The table comes from immuneACCESS by way of TCRdb, which keeps in-frame sequences with V and J called. Part of the clones is missing from these tables; in studies checked, under half for an unresolved V gene and the rest for unknown reasons. The V and J calls and clone size are taken from that table; D and trimming were inferred from the DNA. This sample comprises over 200,000 clones, about a tenth of them detected only once. Together, the top ten hold around 0.017% of the sample.

The receptor chain draws on TRBV7-2 and TRBJ1-1; TRBD1 lines up with 8 middle nucleotides. What was sequenced was naive CD4+ T cells from blood. Read against the paper, the sample's cell subset or site label means: true naive CD4+ T cells. The TCR sequence derives from a man aged 25 to 40 with type 1 diabetes. The nucleotide sequence is given as TGTGCCAGCAGCGCGACAGGGGCGAACACTGAAGCTTTCTTT. Protein translation: CASSATGANTEAFF.